Presented here are 18 T cell receptor beta chains from one specimen sequenced in a study of cytomegalovirus exposure and HLA in healthy donors. This PCR relied on a set of 60 Vbeta primers and 13 Jbeta primers. This table comes from immunoSEQ multiplex PCR, and its TCRdb copy is limited to in-frame clones, with some not included. This sample has some 110,000 clones; around 75% occur once, and the top ten carry nearly 0.9%. The sample consisted of PBMCs. The receptors were sampled from a woman aged 30 to 39 in good health and CMV-seronegative.

The rearrangement links TRBV6-4 to TRBJ2-6, with 7 bases matching TRBD2. This CDR3 contains 18 residues. With V trimmed by 3 bases and J by 1 base, 9 bases remained unmatched. CDR1 is MRHNA, CDR2 SNTAGT, per germline. CDR3 residues: CASSEAGSGGSGANVLTF. The CDR3, as DNA: TGTGCCAGCAGTGAAGCGGGGTCCGGAGGGTCTGGGGCCAACGTCCTGACTTTC.

The chain recombines TRBV30 with TRBJ2-2; D unclear. This CDR3 has 14 residues. V lost 0 bases and J 5 bases, leaving 10 bases between the germline ends. Germline V CDR1 and CDR2: GTSNPN, SVGIG (reference sequence). The CDR3 sequence: CAWSVRRFTGELFF. CDR3 nucleotide sequence: TGTGCCTGGAGTGTTAGGAGATTTACCGGGGAGCTGTTTTTT.

The chain combines TRBV19 with TRBJ2-5; D is ambiguous. Trimming cost V 4 bases and J 0 bases, with 9 bases left between them. Germline V gene lookup returns CDR1 LNHDA and CDR2 SQIVND (reference sequence). CDR3 length: 14 amino acids. The CDR3 nucleotides are TGTGCCAGTAGTAGGAGTAGGTACCAAGAGACCCAGTACTTC. Amino acids: CASSRSRYQETQYF.

The chain employs TRBV5-1 and TRBJ2-1, with 9 bases lining up with TRBD2. Germline V CDR1 and CDR2: SGHRS, YFSETQ. V dropped 3 bases and J dropped 9; count of bases not matched to a gene: 4. The CDR3 has 13 amino acids. The CDR3 loop is CASSSSGEGEQFF. CDR3 bases: TGCGCCAGCAGCTCTAGCGGGGAAGGTGAGCAGTTCTTC.

The chain has TRBV2 and TRBJ2-1, with TRBD2 matching over 12 bases. In germline, CDR1 is SNHLY, CDR2 FYNNEI. V lost 5 bases and J lost 9; bases outside the gene matches: 8. The CDR3 spans 15 residues. CDR3 coding DNA: TGTGCCAGCAGTCCCGAGGGACTAGCGGGCCTTGAGCAGTTCTTC. The encoded protein is CASSPEGLAGLEQFF.

V gene TRBV4-1 combines with J gene TRBJ2-7; tentatively, D is TRBD1 (6 bases). The CDR3 sequence is 18 residues long. V dropped 3 bases and J dropped 1 base, with 22 bases sitting between them. Germline loops: CDR1 MGHRA, CDR2 YSYEKL. The DNA for the CDR3 is TGCGCCAGCAGCCAGAAGGATTCGGTCGGCAGGGGATCCTACGAGCAGTACTTC. Amino acid sequence: CASSQKDSVGRGSYEQYF.

The chain uses TRBV5-1 and TRBJ1-4; TRBD1 agrees at 8 bases. The germline V gene has CDR1 SGHRS and CDR2 YFSETQ. The V gene end was trimmed by 3 bases and the J gene end by 6 bases; junction bases not matched to a gene: 4. The CDR3 has 14 residues. The CDR3 reads CASSSGQGDEKLFF. In DNA form, the CDR3 reads TGCGCCAGCAGCTCCGGACAGGGCGATGAAAAACTGTTTTTT.

The chain combines TRBV6-1 with TRBJ1-5; D gene ambiguous. Trimming stripped 7 bases from V and 1 base from J, with 11 bases between. CDR1 MNHNS and CDR2 SASEGT come from the germline V gene. The CDR3 covers 14 residues. CDR3 region: CASILYGSNQPQHF. CDR3 DNA: TGTGCCAGCATCCTGTACGGGAGCAATCAGCCCCAGCATTTT.

The sample holds one count of this clone. The V and J genes are TRBV18 and TRBJ1-3; TRBD1 agrees at 10 bases. The germline V gene encodes CDR1 KGHSH and CDR2 LQKENI. This CDR3 has 15 residues. Germline trimming cut 4 bases from V and 2 bases from J; bases unmatched to any gene: 2. In DNA, the CDR3 is TGTGCCAGCTCACTCGGACAGGGGGCTGGAAACACCATATATTTT. Protein sequence: CASSLGQGAGNTIYF. The full variable domain, with the rest looked up from reference TRBV18 and TRBJ1-3, is NAGVMQNPRHLVRRRGQEARLRCSPMKGHSHVYWYRQLPEEGLKFMVYLQKENIIDESGMPKERFSAEFPKEGPSILRIQQVVRGDSAAYFCASSLGQGAGNTIYFGEGSWLTVV.

The J gene is TRBJ1-1, the V gene TRBV6-4, with D perhaps matching TRBD1 (6 bases). Per the germline V gene, CDR1 is MRHNA and CDR2 is SNTAGT. This CDR3 comprises 15 residues. V was trimmed by 6 bases and J by 5 bases, leaving 19 bases between them. The CDR3 DNA follows: TGTGCCAGCAGGGTAACATTTGGGGGCTCAACTGAAGCTTTCTTT. Its translation is CASRVTFGGSTEAFF.

The chain recombines TRBV14 with TRBJ2-1; D is unresolved. The CDR3 sequence is 14 residues long. V gave up 3 bases and J gave up 4 bases, with 10 bases separating them. Looked up from germline, CDR1 is SGHDN and CDR2 is FVKESK. For the CDR3, the DNA is TGTGCCAGCAGCCAGGGCAGCCATTACAATGAGCAGTTCTTC. Translating gives CASSQGSHYNEQFF.

The chain uses TRBV30 and TRBJ2-5, with 13 nucleotides matching TRBD2. The end of the DNA aligns better with TRBJ2-7, so the J call may be wrong. The germline gives CDR1 GTSNPN, CDR2 SVGIG (reference sequence). The CDR3 extends over 15 amino acids. The CDR3 loop is CAWGGTSGITYEQYF. For the CDR3, the DNA is TGTGCCTGGGGGGGGACTAGCGGGATTACCTACGAGCAGTACTTC.

This sequence joins TRBV5-6 and TRBJ1-2; tentatively, D is TRBD1 (5 bases). CDR1 is SGHDT, CDR2 YYEEEE, per germline. The length of the CDR3 is 12 residues. The V and J ends lost 7 bases and 7 bases respectively, with 14 bases between them. The chain's CDR3 is CASLFGGGGYTF. Written as DNA, the CDR3 is TGTGCCAGCCTCTTTGGGGGGGGTGGCTACACCTTC.

J is TRBJ2-5 and V is TRBV7-8; the D gene is possibly TRBD2 (7 bases). This CDR3 spans 14 amino acids. Germline V gives CDR1 SGHVS, CDR2 FQNEAQ. V was shortened by 3 bases and J by 4 bases, with 12 bases between the two germline ends. In nucleotides, the CDR3 is TGTGCCAGCAGCTTCGGGGGGCCCGGAGAGACCCAGTACTTC. Amino acids: CASSFGGPGETQYF.

On this clone: The junction shows a germline mismatch at one end, possibly a read error. V usage is TRBV7-9 and J usage is TRBJ1-1; possible D gene TRBD1, 5 bases. CDR1 is SEHNR and CDR2 is FQNEAQ in the germline V gene (reference sequence). CDR3 length equals 12 residues. This chain's CDR3 is CSSRPLGGSAFF. The CDR3 DNA reads TGTTCCAGCAGACCATTGGGGGGTTCGGCTTTCTTT. Looking up the rest from reference TRBV7-9 and TRBJ1-1 gives the full variable domain: DTGVSQNPRHKITKRGQNVTFRCDPISEHNRLYWYRQTLGQGPEFLTYFQNEAQLEKSRLLSDRFSAERPKGSFSTLEIQRTEQGDSAMYLCSSRPLGGSAFFGQGTRLTVV.

V and J are TRBV30 and TRBJ2-7; 8 bases are a match to TRBD2. Germline V lookup: CDR1 GTSNPN, CDR2 SVGIG (reference sequence). The CDR3 loop spans 17 amino acids. Trimming at V came to 0 bases and at J to 5 bases, leaving 15 bases not matched to a gene. DNA of the CDR3: TGTGCCTGGAGTGTAGGAATGTTCAGCGGGAGTATCCACGAGCAGTACTTC. It encodes CAWSVGMFSGSIHEQYF.

This chain links TRBV28 with TRBJ1-4; no firm D call. V lost 2 bases and J 11 bases, leaving 9 bases between the germline ends. The CDR3 has 12 residues. CDR1 is MDHEN and CDR2 is SYDVKM in the germline V gene. CDR3 sequence reads: CASSLPFEKLFF. CDR3 bases: TGTGCCAGCAGTTTACCGTTCGAGAAACTGTTTTTT.

The chain couples TRBV27 to TRBJ2-7; possible D gene TRBD2, 5 bases. Germline V lookup: CDR1 MNHEY, CDR2 SMNVEV (reference sequence). V gave up 4 bases and J gave up 0 bases, with 13 bases separating them. CDR3 length equals 15 residues. The CDR3 bases are TGTGCCAGCAGTTGGGCGGGCCGCAGCTCCTACGAGCAGTACTTC. Translated, it gives CASSWAGRSSYEQYF.